The T cell receptor beta chain described here comes from a study of early stage breast cancer tumors. For the study at large: Most invasive tumors, about 75% of the 16, were ER+/PR+/HER2-. Invasive lobular carcinomas made up about 30% of the 12 ER+/PR+/HER2- tumors. Broader study findings: Tumors had roughly 2.4-fold higher T cell density and higher clonality than adjacent normal breast tissue. Comparing each tissue with blood distinguished tumor from normal in most of the 16 patients.

Assay used: immunoSEQ multiplex PCR; TCRdb lists only in-frame clones, some missing. This sample has nearly 25,000 clones, with roughly 67% found just once. Germline assignment: CDR1 SGHNT and CDR2 YYREEE (reference sequence). J was trimmed by 2 bases and V by 4 bases; bases with no gene match: 9. This CDR3 spans 16 amino acids. Turning to this clone: Its target is not known.

The specimen was breast tumor tissue. This chain uses TRBV5-4 with TRBJ1-1; 9 nucleotides agree with TRBD1. This clonotype was sampled from a person between 60 and 70 years old with breast cancer. CDR3 protein: CASSLGQGHINTEAFF. For the CDR3, the DNA is TGTGCCAGCAGCCTGGGACAGGGTCATATTAACACTGAAGCTTTCTTT.